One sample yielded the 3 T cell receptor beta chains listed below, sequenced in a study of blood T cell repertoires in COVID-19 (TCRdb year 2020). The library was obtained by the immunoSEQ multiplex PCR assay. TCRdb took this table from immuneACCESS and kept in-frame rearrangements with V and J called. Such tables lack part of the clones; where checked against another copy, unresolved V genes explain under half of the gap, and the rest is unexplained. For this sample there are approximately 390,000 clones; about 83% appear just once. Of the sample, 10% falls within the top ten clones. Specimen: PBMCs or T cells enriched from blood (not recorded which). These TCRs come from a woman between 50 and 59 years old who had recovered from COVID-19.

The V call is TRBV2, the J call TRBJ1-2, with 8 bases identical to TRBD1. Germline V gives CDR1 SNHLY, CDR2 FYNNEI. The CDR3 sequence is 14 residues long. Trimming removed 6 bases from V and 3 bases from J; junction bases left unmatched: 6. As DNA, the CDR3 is TGTGCCAGCAGAGGAGGACAGGGTGACTATGGCTACACCTTC. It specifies CASRGGQGDYGYTF.

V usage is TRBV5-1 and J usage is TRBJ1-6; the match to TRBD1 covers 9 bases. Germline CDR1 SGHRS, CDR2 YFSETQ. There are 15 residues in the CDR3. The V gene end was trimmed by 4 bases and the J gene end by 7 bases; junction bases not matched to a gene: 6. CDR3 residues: CASSGGTGRNSPLHF. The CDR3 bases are TGCGCCAGCAGCGGTGGGACAGGGAGGAATTCACCCCTCCACTTT.

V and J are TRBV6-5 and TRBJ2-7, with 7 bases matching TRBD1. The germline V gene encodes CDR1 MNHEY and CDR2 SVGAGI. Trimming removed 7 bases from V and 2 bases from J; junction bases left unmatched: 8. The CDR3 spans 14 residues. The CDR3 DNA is TGTGCCAGCATTTTACGACAGGGAGCCTACGAGCAGTACTTC. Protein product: CASILRQGAYEQYF.